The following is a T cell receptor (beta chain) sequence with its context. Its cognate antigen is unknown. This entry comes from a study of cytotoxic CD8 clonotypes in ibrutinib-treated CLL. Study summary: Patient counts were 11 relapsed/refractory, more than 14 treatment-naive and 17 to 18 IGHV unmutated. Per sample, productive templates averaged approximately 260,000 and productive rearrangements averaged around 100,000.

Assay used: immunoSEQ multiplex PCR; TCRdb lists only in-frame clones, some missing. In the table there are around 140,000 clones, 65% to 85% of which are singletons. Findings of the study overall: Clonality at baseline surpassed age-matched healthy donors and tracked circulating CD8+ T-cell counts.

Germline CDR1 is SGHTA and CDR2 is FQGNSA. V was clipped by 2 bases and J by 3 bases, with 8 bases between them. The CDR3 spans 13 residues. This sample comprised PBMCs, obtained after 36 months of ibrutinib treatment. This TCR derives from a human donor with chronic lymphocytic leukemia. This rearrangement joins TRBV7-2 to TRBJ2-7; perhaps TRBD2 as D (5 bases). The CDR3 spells CASSLQRGYEQYF. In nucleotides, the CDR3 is TGTGCCAGCAGCTTACAACGGGGCTACGAGCAGTACTTC.